This T cell receptor (beta chain) was identified in a study of T cell repertoires in cytomegalovirus infection. Looking at the study overall: HLA-B-restricted CMV epitopes that are well studied, plus recently identified HLA-C-restricted ones, were used by the study. In public TCR beta signatures, there were indications of both CMV infection and matching HLA type. The study's findings and limits: The cumulative frequency of public TCR beta families distinguished individuals who carried CMV together with the relevant HLA. HLA-C-restricted CMV-specific TCR beta clonotypes prevailed in the ex vivo response.

This clonotype appeared many times. Its specificity is not known. Trimming at V came to 3 bases and at J to 1 base, leaving 7 bases not matched to a gene. Germline lookup yields CDR1 SGHAT and CDR2 FQNNGV. The CDR3 runs to 16 residues. TCRdb called the reads again in MiXCR, with one record for every CDR3 protein. The repertoire has 300,000 or so distinct CDR3 sequences, roughly 25% of them found once; the top ten carry about an eighth. The chain is built from TRBV11-2 and TRBJ2-3; 7 nucleotides align to TRBD1. The sequenced sample was cultured PBMCs, obtained from culture after CMV antigen stimulation. This sequence was found in a human donor in good health (CMV status not recorded). Some clones in this sample may be carry-over from other donors' samples. In DNA form, the CDR3 reads TGTGCCAGCAGCTTGCGACAGGGTTCGGGCACAGATACGCAGTATTTT. Protein sequence: CASSLRQGSGTDTQYF.